Each of the 18 T cell receptor beta chains below was sequenced from the same sample in a study of shared clonotypes between healthy human individuals. Some clones are missing from TCRdb's copy, which holds only in-frame ones; the method was immunoSEQ multiplex PCR. The repertoire holds millions of clones, with 93% as singletons. CD45RO-negative CD8 cells positively selected for CCR7 made up the naive population, which excluded terminally differentiated effector memory CD45RA+ cells. Sequenced input: naive CD8+ T cells from PBMCs. These receptor sequences come from a man aged 18 to 29 in good health. Some clones in this sample may be carry-over from other donors' samples.

This clone was observed once. Additional DNA sequences in this sample encode the identical CDR3. This chain uses TRBV7-6 with TRBJ2-7; 7 bases align to TRBD1. From germline, CDR1 is SGHVS and CDR2 FNYEAQ. V gave up 3 bases and J gave up 2 bases; unmatched junction bases: 1. The CDR3 loop spans 13 amino acids. CDR3 loop: CASSLDRTYEQYF. The CDR3 DNA reads as TGTGCCAGCAGCTTGGACAGGACCTACGAGCAGTACTTC.

In regard to this clone: The same CDR3 also results from other DNA sequences found in this sample. The rearrangement uses TRBV2 and TRBJ2-3, with D hard to call. The CDR3 spans 15 residues. Germline CDR1 SNHLY, CDR2 FYNNEI. The V and J ends lost 1 base and 0 bases respectively, with 8 bases between them. CDR3 coding DNA: TGTGCCAGCAGTGAAGGGACGGCGAGCACAGATACGCAGTATTTT. Its protein is CASSEGTASTDTQYF.

V gene TRBV15 combines with J gene TRBJ2-7; tentatively, D is TRBD2 (6 bases). Deletions cut 1 base from V and 5 bases from J, with 15 bases between. This CDR3 comprises 15 residues. The germline CDR1 and CDR2 sequences are LNHNV and YYDKDF (reference sequence). The CDR3 DNA sequence: TGTGCCACCAGCAGAGGACCGGCGGGGCGGGACGAGCAGTACTTC. It yields the protein CATSRGPAGRDEQYF.

The chain has TRBV30 and TRBJ2-5; D perhaps matches TRBD1 (6 bases). Germline V gene lookup returns CDR1 GTSNPN and CDR2 SVGIG (reference sequence). This CDR3 is built from 14 residues. The V end was cut by 4 bases, the J end by 0 bases, with 12 bases between. The CDR3, as DNA: TGTGCCTGGATGATACGGGACAACCAAGAGACCCAGTACTTC. Protein product: CAWMIRDNQETQYF.

This clone was seen a handful of times. The genes are TRBV9 and TRBJ2-1; D is unresolved. CDR1 is SGDLS and CDR2 is YYNGEE in the germline V gene. V was trimmed by 0 bases and J by 8 bases, leaving 6 bases between them. The CDR3 covers 12 residues. The CDR3 sequence: CASSVVWHEQFF. The CDR3 DNA follows: TGTGCCAGCAGCGTAGTCTGGCATGAGCAGTTCTTC.

J is TRBJ2-7 and V is TRBV7-9; 8 positions match TRBD2. The CDR3 is 17 amino acids. J was trimmed by 2 bases and V by 5 bases; bases with no gene match: 14. CDR1 is SEHNR, CDR2 FQNEAQ, per germline (reference sequence). The CDR3, as DNA: TGTGCCAGCAGCCCCCAACGAGCAGCGGGAGTAGCCTACGAGCAGTACTTC. Its translation: CASSPQRAAGVAYEQYF.

This clone came up a few times. Other DNA sequences of this sample code for an identical CDR3. J is TRBJ1-5 and V is TRBV7-8; no reliable D call. The CDR3 is 13 amino acids. The germline V gene has CDR1 SGHVS and CDR2 FQNEAQ. V was clipped by 1 base and J by 1 base, with 2 bases between them. CDR3 DNA sequence: TGTGCCAGCAGCTTAGAAAGCAATCAGCCCCAGCATTTT. This codes for CASSLESNQPQHF. The full variable domain, its missing parts supplied by reference TRBV7-8 and TRBJ1-5, is GAGVSQSPRYKVAKRGQDVALRCDPISGHVSLFWYQQALGQGPEFLTYFQNEAQLDKSGLPSDRFFAERPEGSVSTLKIQRTQQEDSAVYLCASSLESNQPQHFGDGTRLSIL.

The rearrangement links TRBV29-1 to TRBJ2-3; D gene uncertain. The CDR3 is 11 amino acids. Germline V CDR1 and CDR2: SQVTM, ANQGSEA. V lost 7 bases and J 4 bases, leaving 9 bases between the germline ends. The CDR3 loop is CSGALPDTQYF. The CDR3, as DNA: TGCAGCGGGGCCCTCCCAGATACGCAGTATTTT.

This clone has a handful of counts. The chain employs TRBV9 and TRBJ1-1; D is unclear. Per germline, CDR1 SGDLS and CDR2 YYNGEE. The CDR3 sequence is 15 residues long. V dropped 3 bases and J dropped 1 base, with 13 bases sitting between them. The DNA for the CDR3 is TGTGCCAGCAGCGCGGGGAGAGGCGGGAACACTGAAGCTTTCTTT. As protein: CASSAGRGGNTEAFF.

The chain employs TRBV13 and TRBJ1-2; possibly TRBD1 for D (5 bases). With 0 bases removed from V and 5 bases from J, the gap between germline ends came to 13 bases. Germline V lookup: CDR1 PRHDT, CDR2 FYEKMQ (reference sequence). This CDR3 is 15 amino acids long. DNA for the CDR3: TGTGCCAGCAGCTTAGGCCCGGGGGTTGGGTATGGCTACACCTTC. Protein: CASSLGPGVGYGYTF.

This clone is a singleton in its sample. CDR3 DNA: TGCGCCAGCAGCCAGGGGACTAGCGGGAAGTATTACGAGCAGTACTTC. It encodes CASSQGTSGKYYEQYF. The chain has TRBV4-1 and TRBJ2-7; TRBD2 matches 13 bases. This CDR3 spans 16 amino acids. The germline CDR1 and CDR2 sequences are MGHRA and YSYEKL. V gave up 3 bases and J gave up 4 bases; unmatched junction bases: 6.

The V call is TRBV7-9, the J call TRBJ2-3; 11 positions agree with TRBD2. This CDR3 has 15 residues. J gave up 8 bases and V 4 bases, and 8 bases lay outside the gene matches. Germline values: CDR1 SEHNR, CDR2 FQNEAQ (reference sequence). In nucleotides, the CDR3 is TGTGCCAGCAGCTCTGTAGCGGGAGGGCCGGTTACGCAGTATTTT. This encodes CASSSVAGGPVTQYF.

J is TRBJ2-7 and V is TRBV10-1; 11 bases line up with TRBD2. The J segment lost 3 bases and the V segment lost 3 bases, leaving 4 bases of the junction unmatched. Germline assignment: CDR1 WNHNN and CDR2 SYGVQD (reference sequence). The CDR3 spans 15 residues. The CDR3 DNA follows: TGCGCCAGCAGTGAAGGTAGCGGGAGGGGCTACGAGCAGTACTTC. Translated, it gives CASSEGSGRGYEQYF.

The chain couples TRBV27 to TRBJ2-5; either TRBD1 or TRBD2 may supply D (5 bases each). Germline CDR1 is MNHEY and CDR2 is SMNVEV (reference sequence). The CDR3 contains 12 residues. V dropped 8 bases and J dropped 5 bases, with 12 bases sitting between them. The CDR3 here is CASGGDFETQYF. For the CDR3, the DNA is TGTGCCAGCGGGGGTGACTTTGAGACCCAGTACTTC.

This clone was counted a single time. V gene TRBV5-6 combines with J gene TRBJ2-7, with 8 bases fitting TRBD1. This CDR3 is 15 amino acids long. The V gene's germline CDR1 is SGHDT and CDR2 YYEEEE. V shed 4 bases and J 3 bases; nucleotides not matched to a gene: 9. This CDR3 reads CASSLPGQEFYEQYF. The CDR3 DNA reads TGTGCCAGCAGCCTCCCGGGACAGGAATTCTACGAGCAGTACTTC.

The rearrangement uses TRBV28 and TRBJ1-2, with D tentatively TRBD1 (5 bases). Germline-derived CDR1 and CDR2 are MDHEN and SYDVKM. V shed 2 bases and J shed 7 bases, with 14 bases lying between them. The CDR3 has 14 amino acids. The CDR3 reads CASSLNPGNRGYTF. The CDR3 DNA is TGTGCCAGCAGTTTAAACCCAGGGAATCGTGGCTACACCTTC.

The chain links TRBV7-8 to TRBJ1-1; tentative D call: TRBD1 (5 bases). The V and J ends lost 4 bases and 6 bases respectively, with 15 bases between them. CDR3 size: 14 residues. Germline V gives CDR1 SGHVS, CDR2 FQNEAQ. The CDR3 loop reads CASSSTRLGAEAFF. The CDR3 DNA follows: TGTGCCAGCAGCTCCACCCGACTGGGGGCTGAAGCTTTCTTT.

The rearrangement links TRBV9 to TRBJ1-1; D is unresolved. Germline CDR1 reads SGDLS; CDR2 reads YYNGEE. V was shortened by 1 base and J by 1 base, with 5 bases between the two germline ends. CDR3 length: 13 residues. The CDR3, as DNA: TGTGCCAGCAGCGTACAACCGAACACTGAAGCTTTCTTT. Protein sequence: CASSVQPNTEAFF.